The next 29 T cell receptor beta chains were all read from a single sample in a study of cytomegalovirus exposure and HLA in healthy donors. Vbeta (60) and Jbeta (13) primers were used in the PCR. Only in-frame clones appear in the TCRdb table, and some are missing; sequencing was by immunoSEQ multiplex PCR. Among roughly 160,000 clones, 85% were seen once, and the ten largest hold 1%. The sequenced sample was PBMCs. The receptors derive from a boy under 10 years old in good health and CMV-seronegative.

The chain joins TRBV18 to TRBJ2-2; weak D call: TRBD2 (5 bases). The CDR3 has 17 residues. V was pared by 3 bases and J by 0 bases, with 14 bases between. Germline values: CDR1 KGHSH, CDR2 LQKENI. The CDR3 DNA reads TGTGCCAGCTCACCTGACATCAGCGGCACGAACACCGGGGAGCTGTTTTTT. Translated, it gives CASSPDISGTNTGELFF.

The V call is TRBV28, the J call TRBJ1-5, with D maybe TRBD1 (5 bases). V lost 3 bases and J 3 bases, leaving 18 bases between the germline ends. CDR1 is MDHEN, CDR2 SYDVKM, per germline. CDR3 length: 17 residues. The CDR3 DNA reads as TGTGCCAGCAGTTTGATACTAGCGGGGACTCTCAATCAGCCCCAGCATTTT. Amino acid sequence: CASSLILAGTLNQPQHF.

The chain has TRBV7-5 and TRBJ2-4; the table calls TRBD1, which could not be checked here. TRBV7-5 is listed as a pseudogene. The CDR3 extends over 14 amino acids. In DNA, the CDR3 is TGTGTCAGAAGCCCGACACCAGCCAAAAACATTCAGTACTTC. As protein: CVRSPTPAKNIQYF.

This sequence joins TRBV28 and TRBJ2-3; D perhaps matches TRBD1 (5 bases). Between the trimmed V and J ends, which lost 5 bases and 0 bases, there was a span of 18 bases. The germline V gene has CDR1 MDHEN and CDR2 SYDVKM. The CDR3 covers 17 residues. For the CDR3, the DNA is TGTGCCAGCAGTCCAAACCCCGGACATTCTAGCACAGATACGCAGTATTTT. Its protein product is CASSPNPGHSSTDTQYF.

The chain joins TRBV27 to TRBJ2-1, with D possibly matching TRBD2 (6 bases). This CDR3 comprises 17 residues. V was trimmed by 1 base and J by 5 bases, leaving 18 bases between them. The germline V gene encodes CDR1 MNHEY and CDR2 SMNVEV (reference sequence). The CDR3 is CASSLLKTGSGHNEQFF. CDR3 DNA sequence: TGTGCCAGCAGTTTATTAAAGACCGGGAGCGGTCACAATGAGCAGTTCTTC.

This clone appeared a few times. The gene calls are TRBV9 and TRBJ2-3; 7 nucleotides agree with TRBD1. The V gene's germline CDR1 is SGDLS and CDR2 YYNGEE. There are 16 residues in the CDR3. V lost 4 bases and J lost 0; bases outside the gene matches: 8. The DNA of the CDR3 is TGTGCCAGCAGCCCCCGGGGACAGTCAAGCACAGATACGCAGTATTTT. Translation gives CASSPRGQSSTDTQYF.

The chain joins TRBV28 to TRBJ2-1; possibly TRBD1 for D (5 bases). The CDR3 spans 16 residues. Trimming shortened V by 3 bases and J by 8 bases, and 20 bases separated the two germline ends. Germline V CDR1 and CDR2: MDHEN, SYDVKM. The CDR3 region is CASSFSGLTGVDEQFF. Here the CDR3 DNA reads TGTGCCAGCAGTTTCTCGGGCCTAACAGGTGTCGATGAGCAGTTCTTC. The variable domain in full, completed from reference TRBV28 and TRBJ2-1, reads DVKVTQSSRYLVKRTGEKVFLECVQDMDHENMFWYRQDPGLGLRLIYFSYDVKMKEKGDIPEGYSVSREKKERFSLILESASTNQTSMYLCASSFSGLTGVDEQFFGPGTRLTVL.

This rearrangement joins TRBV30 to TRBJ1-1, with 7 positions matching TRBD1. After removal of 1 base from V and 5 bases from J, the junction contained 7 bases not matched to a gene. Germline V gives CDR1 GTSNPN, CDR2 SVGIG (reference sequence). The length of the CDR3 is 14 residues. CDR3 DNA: TGTGCCTGGAGTGATACAGGGGTCTCGACTGAAGCTTTCTTT. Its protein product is CAWSDTGVSTEAFF.

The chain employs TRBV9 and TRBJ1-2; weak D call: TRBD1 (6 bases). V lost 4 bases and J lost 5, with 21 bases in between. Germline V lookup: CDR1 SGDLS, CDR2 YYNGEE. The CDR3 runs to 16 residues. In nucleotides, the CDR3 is TGTGCCAGCAGCCCTCAGTTACAGGGCCAAGGTTATGGCTACACCTTC. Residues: CASSPQLQGQGYGYTF.

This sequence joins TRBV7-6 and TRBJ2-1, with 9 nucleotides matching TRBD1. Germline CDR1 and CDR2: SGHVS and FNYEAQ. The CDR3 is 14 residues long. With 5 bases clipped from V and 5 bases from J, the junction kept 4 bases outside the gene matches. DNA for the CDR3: TGTGCCAGCAGCCCCGGGACAGGGCACAATGAGCAGTTCTTC. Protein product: CASSPGTGHNEQFF.

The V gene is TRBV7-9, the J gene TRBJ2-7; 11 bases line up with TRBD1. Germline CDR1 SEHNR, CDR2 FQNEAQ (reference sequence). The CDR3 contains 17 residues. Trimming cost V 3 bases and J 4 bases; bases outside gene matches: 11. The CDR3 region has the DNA TGTGCCAGCAGCTTGTCCCTCTTCCGGGACAGGGGGTACGAGCAGTACTTC. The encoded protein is CASSLSLFRDRGYEQYF.

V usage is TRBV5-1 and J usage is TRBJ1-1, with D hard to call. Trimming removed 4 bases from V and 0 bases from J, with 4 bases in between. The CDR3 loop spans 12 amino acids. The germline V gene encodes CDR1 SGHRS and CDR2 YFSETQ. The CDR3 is CASSRVNTEAFF. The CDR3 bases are TGCGCCAGCAGCAGAGTGAACACTGAAGCTTTCTTT.

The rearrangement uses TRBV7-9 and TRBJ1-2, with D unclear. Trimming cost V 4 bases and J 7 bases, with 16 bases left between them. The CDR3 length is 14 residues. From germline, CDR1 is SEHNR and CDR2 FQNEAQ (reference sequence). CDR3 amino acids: CASSSLVYSGGYTF. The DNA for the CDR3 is TGTGCCAGCAGCTCCCTAGTCTATTCGGGTGGCTACACCTTC.

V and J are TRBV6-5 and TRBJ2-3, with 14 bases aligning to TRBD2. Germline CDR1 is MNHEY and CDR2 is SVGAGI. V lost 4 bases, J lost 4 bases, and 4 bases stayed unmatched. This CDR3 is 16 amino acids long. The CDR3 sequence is CASSSLTSGGADTQYF. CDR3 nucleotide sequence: TGTGCCAGCAGTTCCCTGACTAGCGGGGGGGCAGATACGCAGTATTTT.

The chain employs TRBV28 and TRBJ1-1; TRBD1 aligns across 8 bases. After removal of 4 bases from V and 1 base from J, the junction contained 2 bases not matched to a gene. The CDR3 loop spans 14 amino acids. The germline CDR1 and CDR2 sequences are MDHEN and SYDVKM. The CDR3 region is CASSWDRKNTEAFF. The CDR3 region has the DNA TGTGCCAGCAGTTGGGACAGGAAGAACACTGAAGCTTTCTTT. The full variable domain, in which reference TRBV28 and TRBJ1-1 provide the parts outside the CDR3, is DVKVTQSSRYLVKRTGEKVFLECVQDMDHENMFWYRQDPGLGLRLIYFSYDVKMKEKGDIPEGYSVSREKKERFSLILESASTNQTSMYLCASSWDRKNTEAFFGQGTRLTVV.

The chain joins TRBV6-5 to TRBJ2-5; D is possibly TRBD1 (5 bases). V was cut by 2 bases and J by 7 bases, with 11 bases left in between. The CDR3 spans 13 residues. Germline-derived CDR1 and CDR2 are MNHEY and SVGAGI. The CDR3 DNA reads TGTGCCAGCAGTTACGGGCCGCAGGGGACCCAGTACTTC. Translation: CASSYGPQGTQYF.

CDR3 DNA sequence: TGTGCCAGCAGTTCGACAGCTACCTACGAGCAGTACTTC. Translated: CASSSTATYEQYF. This rearrangement joins TRBV2 to TRBJ2-7, with D maybe TRBD1 (5 bases). V lost 5 bases and J lost 2, with 10 bases in between. The CDR3 covers 13 residues. Germline V gene data show CDR1 as SNHLY and CDR2 as FYNNEI.

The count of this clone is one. The DNA for the CDR3 is TGCGCCAGCAGCCTTACAGAAAACTATGGCTACACCTTC. Translated, it gives CASSLTENYGYTF. The chain has TRBV5-1 and TRBJ1-2; no reliable D call. Germline-derived CDR1 and CDR2 are SGHRS and YFSETQ. V gave up 4 bases and J gave up 2 bases, with 9 bases separating them. CDR3 size: 13 residues. Filled out from reference TRBV5-1 and TRBJ1-2, the complete variable domain reads KAGVTQTPRYLIKTRGQQVTLSCSPISGHRSVSWYQQTPGQGLQFLFEYFSETQRNKGNFPGRFSGRQFSNSRSEMNVSTLELGDSALYLCASSLTENYGYTFGSGTRLTVV.

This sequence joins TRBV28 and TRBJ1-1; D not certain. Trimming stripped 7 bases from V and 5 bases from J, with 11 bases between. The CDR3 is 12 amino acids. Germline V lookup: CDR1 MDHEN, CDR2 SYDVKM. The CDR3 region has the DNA TGTGCCAGCAAGGTTCCGACTACTGAAGCTTTCTTT. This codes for CASKVPTTEAFF.

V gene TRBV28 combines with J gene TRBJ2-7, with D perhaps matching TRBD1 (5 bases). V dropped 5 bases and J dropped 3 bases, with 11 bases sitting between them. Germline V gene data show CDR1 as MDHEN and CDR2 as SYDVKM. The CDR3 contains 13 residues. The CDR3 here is CASSGQGDYEQYV. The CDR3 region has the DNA TGTGCCAGCAGTGGACAAGGGGACTACGAGCAGTACGTC.

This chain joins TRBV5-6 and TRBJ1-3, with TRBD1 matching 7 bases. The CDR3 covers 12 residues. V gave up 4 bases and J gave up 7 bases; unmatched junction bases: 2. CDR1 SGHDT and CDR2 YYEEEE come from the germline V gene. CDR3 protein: CASSEQGNTIYF. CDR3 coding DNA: TGTGCCAGCAGCGAACAGGGGAACACCATATATTTT.

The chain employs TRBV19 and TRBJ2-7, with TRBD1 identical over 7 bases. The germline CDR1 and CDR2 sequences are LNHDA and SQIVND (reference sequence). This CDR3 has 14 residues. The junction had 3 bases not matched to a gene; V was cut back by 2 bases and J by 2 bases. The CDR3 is CASSISQGAYEQYF. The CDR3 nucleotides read TGTGCCAGTAGTATATCCCAGGGGGCCTACGAGCAGTACTTC.

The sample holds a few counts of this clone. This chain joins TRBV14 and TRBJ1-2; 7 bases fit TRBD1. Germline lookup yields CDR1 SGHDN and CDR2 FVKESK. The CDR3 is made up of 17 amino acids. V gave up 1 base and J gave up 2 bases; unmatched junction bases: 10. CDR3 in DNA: TGTGCCAGCAGCCAAGGGTCCCCGACAGGGCCCAACTATGGCTACACCTTC. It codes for CASSQGSPTGPNYGYTF. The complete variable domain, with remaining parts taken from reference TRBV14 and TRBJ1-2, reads EAGVTQFPSHSVIEKGQTVTLRCDPISGHDNLYWYRRVMGKEIKFLLHFVKESKQDESGMPNNRFLAERTGGTYSTLKVQPAELEDSGVYFCASSQGSPTGPNYGYTFGSGTRLTVV.

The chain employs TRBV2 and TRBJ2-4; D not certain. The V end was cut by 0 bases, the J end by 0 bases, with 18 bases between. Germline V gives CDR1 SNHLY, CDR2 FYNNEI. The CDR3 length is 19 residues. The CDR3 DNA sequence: TGTGCCAGCAGTGAAGCGCTCGGCCCGGTAACTACAGCCAAAAACATTCAGTACTTC. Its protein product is CASSEALGPVTTAKNIQYF.

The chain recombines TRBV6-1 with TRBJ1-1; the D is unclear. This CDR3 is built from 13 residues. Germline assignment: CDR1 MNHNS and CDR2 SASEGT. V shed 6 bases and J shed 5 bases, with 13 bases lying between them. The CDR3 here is CASRVRGGTEAFF. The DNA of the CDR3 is TGTGCCAGCAGAGTGCGGGGAGGGACTGAAGCTTTCTTT.

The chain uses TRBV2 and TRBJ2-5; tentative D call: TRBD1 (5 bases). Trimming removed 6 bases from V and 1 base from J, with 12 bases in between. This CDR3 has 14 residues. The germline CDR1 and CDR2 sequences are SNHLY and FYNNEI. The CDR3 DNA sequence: TGTGCCAGCAGGCCCGACAGAGCCCAAGAGACCCAGTACTTC. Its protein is CASRPDRAQETQYF.

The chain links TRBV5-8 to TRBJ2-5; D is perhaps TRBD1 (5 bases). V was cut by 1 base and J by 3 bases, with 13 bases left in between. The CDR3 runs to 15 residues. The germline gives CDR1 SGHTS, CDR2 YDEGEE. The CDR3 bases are TGTGCCAGCAGCTTGTATCGGTCCAGGGAAGAGACCCAGTACTTC. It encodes CASSLYRSREETQYF.

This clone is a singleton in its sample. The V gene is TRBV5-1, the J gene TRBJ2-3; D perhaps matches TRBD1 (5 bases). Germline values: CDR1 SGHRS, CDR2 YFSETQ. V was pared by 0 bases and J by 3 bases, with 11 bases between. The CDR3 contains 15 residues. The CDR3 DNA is TGCGCCAGCAGCTTGGGACAGATGTTGACAGATACGCAGTATTTT. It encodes CASSLGQMLTDTQYF. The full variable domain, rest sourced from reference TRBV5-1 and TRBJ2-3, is KAGVTQTPRYLIKTRGQQVTLSCSPISGHRSVSWYQQTPGQGLQFLFEYFSETQRNKGNFPGRFSGRQFSNSRSEMNVSTLELGDSALYLCASSLGQMLTDTQYFGPGTRLTVL.

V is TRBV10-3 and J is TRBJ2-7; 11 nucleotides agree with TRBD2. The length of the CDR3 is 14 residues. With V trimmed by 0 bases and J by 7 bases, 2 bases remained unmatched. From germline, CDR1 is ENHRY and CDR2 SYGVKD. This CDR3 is CAISESLAGEEQYF. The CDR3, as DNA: TGTGCCATCAGTGAGTCACTAGCGGGAGAGGAGCAGTACTTC.